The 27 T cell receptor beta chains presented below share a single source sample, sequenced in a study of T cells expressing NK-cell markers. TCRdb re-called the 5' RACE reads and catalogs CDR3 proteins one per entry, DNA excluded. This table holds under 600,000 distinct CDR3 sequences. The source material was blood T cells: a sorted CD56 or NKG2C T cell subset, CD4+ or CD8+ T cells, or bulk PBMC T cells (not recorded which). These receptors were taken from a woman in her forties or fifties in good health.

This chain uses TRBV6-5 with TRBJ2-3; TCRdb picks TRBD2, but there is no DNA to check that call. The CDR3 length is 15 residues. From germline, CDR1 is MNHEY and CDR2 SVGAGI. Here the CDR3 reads CASSPSGLSTDTQYF.

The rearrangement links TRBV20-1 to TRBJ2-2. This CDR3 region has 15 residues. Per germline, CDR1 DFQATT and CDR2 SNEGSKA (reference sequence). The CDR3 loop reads CSARDRRTNTGELFF.

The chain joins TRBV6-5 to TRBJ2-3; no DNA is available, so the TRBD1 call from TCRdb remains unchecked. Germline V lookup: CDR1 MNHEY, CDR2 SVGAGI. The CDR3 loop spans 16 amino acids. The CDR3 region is CASSEQGGLGGKAQYF.

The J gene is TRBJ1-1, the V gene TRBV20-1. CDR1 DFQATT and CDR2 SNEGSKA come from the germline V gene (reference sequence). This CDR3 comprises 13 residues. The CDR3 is CSAEEGSDTEAFF.

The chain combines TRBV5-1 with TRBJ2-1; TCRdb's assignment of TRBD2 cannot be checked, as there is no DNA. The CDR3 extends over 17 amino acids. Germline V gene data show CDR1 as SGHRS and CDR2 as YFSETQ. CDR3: CASGTGGHSSSYNEQFF. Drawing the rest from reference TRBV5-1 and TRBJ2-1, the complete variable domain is KAGVTQTPRYLIKTRGQQVTLSCSPISGHRSVSWYQQTPGQGLQFLFEYFSETQRNKGNFPGRFSGRQFSNSRSEMNVSTLELGDSALYLCASGTGGHSSSYNEQFFGPGTRLTVL.

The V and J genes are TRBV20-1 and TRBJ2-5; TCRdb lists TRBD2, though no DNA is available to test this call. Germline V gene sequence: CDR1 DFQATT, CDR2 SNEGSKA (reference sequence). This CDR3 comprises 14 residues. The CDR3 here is CSVGSGGDQETQYF.

This chain's CDR3 is CAILSGRAYTGELFF. The chain combines TRBV12-3 or TRBV12-4 with TRBJ2-2; TCRdb's D call, TRBD2, is unchecked because there is no DNA. The CDR3 spans 15 residues.

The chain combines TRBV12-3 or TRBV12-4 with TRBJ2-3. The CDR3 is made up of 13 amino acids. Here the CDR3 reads CASSLVYADTQYF.

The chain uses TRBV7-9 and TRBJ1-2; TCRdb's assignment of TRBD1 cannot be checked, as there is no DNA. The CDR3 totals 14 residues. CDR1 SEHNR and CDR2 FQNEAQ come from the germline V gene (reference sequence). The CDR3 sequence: CASRPDRSIYGYTF. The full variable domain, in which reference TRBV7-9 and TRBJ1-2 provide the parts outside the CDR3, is DTGVSQNPRHKITKRGQNVTFRCDPISEHNRLYWYRQTLGQGPEFLTYFQNEAQLEKSRLLSDRFSAERPKGSFSTLEIQRTEQGDSAMYLCASRPDRSIYGYTFGSGTRLTVV.

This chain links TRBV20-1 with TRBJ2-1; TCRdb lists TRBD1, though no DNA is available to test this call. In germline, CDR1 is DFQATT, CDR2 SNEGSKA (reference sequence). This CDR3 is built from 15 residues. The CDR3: CSAPTPGPRYNEQFF.

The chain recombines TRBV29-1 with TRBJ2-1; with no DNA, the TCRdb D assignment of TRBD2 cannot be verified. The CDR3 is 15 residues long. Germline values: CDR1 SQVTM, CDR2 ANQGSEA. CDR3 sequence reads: CSVDGLGALYNEQFF.

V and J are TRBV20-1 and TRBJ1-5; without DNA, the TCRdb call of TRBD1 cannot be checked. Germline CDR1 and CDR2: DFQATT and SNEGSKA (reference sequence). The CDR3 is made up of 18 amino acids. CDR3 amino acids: CSASRDRGWDDSNQPQHF.

CDR3: CASSPGAARYNEQFF. The chain carries TRBV9 and TRBJ2-1; TCRdb's D gene call, TRBD2, goes unchecked for lack of DNA. CDR1 and CDR2 (germline): SGDLS, YYNGEE. This CDR3 comprises 15 residues.

CDR3 residues: CASSLGTEGDTQYF. J is TRBJ2-3 and V is TRBV5-1; no DNA is available, so the TRBD1 call from TCRdb remains unchecked. Germline loops: CDR1 SGHRS, CDR2 YFSETQ. The CDR3 contains 14 residues.

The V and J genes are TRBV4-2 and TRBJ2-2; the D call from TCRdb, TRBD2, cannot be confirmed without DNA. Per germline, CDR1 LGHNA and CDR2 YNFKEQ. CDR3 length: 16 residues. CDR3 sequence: CASSSSPGLDTGELFF.

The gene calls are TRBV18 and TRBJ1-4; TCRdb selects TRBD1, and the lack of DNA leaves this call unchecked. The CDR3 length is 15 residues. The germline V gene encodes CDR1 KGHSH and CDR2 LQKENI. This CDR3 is CASSQWGTGDEKLFF.

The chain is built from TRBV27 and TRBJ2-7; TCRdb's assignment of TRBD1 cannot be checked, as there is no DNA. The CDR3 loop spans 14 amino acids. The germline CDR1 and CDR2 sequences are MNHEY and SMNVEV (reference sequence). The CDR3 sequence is CASSLVGRRHEQYF.

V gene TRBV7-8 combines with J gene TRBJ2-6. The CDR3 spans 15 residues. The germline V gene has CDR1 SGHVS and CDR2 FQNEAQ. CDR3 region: CASSLVLSGANVLTF.

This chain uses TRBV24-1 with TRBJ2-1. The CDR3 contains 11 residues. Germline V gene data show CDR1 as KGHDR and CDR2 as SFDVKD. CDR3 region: CATQEDNEQFF.

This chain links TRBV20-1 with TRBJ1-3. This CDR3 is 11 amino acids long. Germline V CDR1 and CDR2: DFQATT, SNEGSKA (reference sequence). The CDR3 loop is CSARQGNTIYF.

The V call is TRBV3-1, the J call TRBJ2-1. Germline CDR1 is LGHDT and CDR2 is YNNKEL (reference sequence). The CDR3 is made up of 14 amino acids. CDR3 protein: CASSQDLGTLQQFF.

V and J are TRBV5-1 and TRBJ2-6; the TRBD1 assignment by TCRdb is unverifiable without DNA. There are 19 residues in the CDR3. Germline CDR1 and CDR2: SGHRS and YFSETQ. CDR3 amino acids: CASSLVPRTGAGGANVLTF.

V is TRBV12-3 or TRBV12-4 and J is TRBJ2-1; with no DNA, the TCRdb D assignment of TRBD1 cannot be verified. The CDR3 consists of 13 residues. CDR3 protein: CASTKDRFHEQFF.

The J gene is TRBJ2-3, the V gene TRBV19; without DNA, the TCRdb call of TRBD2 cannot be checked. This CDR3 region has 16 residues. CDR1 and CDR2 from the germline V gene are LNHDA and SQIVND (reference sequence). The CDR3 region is CASSLAGLAVTDTQYF.

Here the CDR3 reads CARSGTGGTGANVLTF. This chain connects TRBV30 to TRBJ2-6; TCRdb selects TRBD1, and the lack of DNA leaves this call unchecked. The CDR3 extends over 16 amino acids. From germline, CDR1 is GTSNPN and CDR2 SVGIG (reference sequence).

CDR3 loop: CASSLGTSNTEAFF. The rearrangement links TRBV5-5 to TRBJ1-1; with no DNA, the TCRdb D assignment of TRBD1 cannot be verified. Germline CDR1 SGHKS, CDR2 YYEKEE (reference sequence). There are 14 residues in the CDR3.

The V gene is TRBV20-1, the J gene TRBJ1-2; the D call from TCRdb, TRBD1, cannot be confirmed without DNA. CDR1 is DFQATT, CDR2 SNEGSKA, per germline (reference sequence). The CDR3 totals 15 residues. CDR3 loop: CSAPRIQELDYGYTF.